The sequence of this TCR beta chain was determined in a study of OX40 agonist ivuxolimab in advanced cancers. Whole-study context: Intravenous ivuxolimab at 0.01 to 10 mg/kg was given to patients every 2 weeks. Findings and limits, study-wide: At doses 0.1 to 3.0 mg/kg, CD4+ and CD8+ clones expanded.

V lost 3 bases and J lost 7, with 12 bases in between. The CDR3 length is 13 residues. Germline CDR1 and CDR2: SEHNR and FQNEAQ (reference sequence). This clone has just one count. Its specificity is not known. Assay: immunoSEQ multiplex PCR; the TCRdb copy retains only in-frame clones and omits some. The profile shows approximately 99,000 clones, roughly 95% of them singletons. This receptor was taken from an adult with an advanced solid tumor such as melanoma, head and neck, liver or kidney cancer. The gene calls are TRBV7-9 and TRBJ1-1; unclear D gene. This material consisted of CD4+ or CD8+ T cells sorted from blood, taken in a trial of the OX40 agonist ivuxolimab. The CDR3 here is CASSFTGLNEAFF. CDR3 in DNA: TGTGCCAGCAGCTTTACGGGGTTGAATGAAGCTTTCTTT.